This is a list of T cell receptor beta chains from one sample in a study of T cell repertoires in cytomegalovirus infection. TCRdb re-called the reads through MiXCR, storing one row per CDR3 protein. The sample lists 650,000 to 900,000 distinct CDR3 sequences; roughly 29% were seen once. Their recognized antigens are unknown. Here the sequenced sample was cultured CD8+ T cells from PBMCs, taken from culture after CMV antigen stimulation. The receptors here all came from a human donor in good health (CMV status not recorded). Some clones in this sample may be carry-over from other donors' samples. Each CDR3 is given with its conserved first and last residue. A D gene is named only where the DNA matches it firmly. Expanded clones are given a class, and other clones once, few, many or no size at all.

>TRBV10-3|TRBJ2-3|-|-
TGTGCCATCAGTGGGCCCTCCGGACATGACGGCACAGATACGCAGTATTTT
CAISGPSGHDGTDTQYF
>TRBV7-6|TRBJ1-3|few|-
TGTGCCAGCCTCCCCCGGGACCGAGGTGGAAACACCATATATTTT
CASLPRDRGGNTIYF
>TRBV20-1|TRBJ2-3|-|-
TGCAGTGCCCAGGAGAGGGACGAGCTGTATTTT
CSAQERDELYF
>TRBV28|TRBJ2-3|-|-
TGTGCCACAGGGGGGAACCGAAGAGCTGGCACAGATACGCAGTATTTT
CATGGNRRAGTDTQYF
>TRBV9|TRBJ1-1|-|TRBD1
TGTGCCAGCAGCGCCGCAACAGGGGATATGAACACTGAAGCTTTCTTT
CASSAATGDMNTEAFF
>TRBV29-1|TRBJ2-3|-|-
TGCAGCGTTGAAGTTTTCGACAGCACAGATACGCAGTATTTT
CSVEVFDSTDTQYF
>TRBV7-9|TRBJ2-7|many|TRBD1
TGTGCCAGCAGCCCACCCCGGACAGGGGCTTACTCCTACGAGCAGTACTTC
CASSPPRTGAYSYEQYF
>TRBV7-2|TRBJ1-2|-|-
TGTGCCAGCACCGCAGGGTCCGCGACTGGCTACACCTTC
CASTAGSATGYTF
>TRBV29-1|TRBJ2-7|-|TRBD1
TGCAGCGGAGGGGACAGTCCCTACGAGCAGTACTTC
CSGGDSPYEQYF
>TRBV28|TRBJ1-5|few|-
TGTGCCAGCAGTTTCGCCGGGGTGGCTCAGCCCCAGCATTTT
CASSFAGVAQPQHF
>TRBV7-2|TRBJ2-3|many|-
TGTGCCAGCAGCTTAGCGGCGGACTACTACACAGATACGCAGTATTTT
CASSLAADYYTDTQYF
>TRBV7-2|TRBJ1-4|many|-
TGTGCCAGCAGCCCCGATGACAGACCGGCAACTAATGAAAAACTGTTTTTT
CASSPDDRPATNEKLFF
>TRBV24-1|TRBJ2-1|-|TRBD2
TGTGCCACCAGTGATTTGGGTAGCGGGGAATACAATGAGCAGTTCTTC
CATSDLGSGEYNEQFF
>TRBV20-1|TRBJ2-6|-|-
TGCAGTGCTAGAGATTTAACCGTTTCTGGGGCCAACGTCCTGACTTTC
CSARDLTVSGANVLTF
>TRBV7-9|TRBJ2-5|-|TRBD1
TGTGCCAGCAGCTTAGCGTCGAAGGGGGCTGGAGAGACCCAGTACTTC
CASSLASKGAGETQYF
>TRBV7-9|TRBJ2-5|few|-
TGTGCCAGCAGCCCCACTGGGGGGCGGCAAGAGACCCAGTACTTC
CASSPTGGRQETQYF
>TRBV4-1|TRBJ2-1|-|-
TGCGCCAGCAGCCAAGCAACAGGTTCTTACAATGAGCAGTTCTTC
CASSQATGSYNEQFF
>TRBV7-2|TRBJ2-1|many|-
TGTGCCAGCAGCTTAGTAGCGTCACAAATATACAATGGGGATGAGCAGTTCTTC
CASSLVASQIYNGDEQFF
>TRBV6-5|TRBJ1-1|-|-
TGTGCCAGCAGCCACAGGGTTCTTGACTTAATGAACACTGAAGCTTTCTTT
CASSHRVLDLMNTEAFF
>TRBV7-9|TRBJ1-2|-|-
TGTGCCAGCAGCCGAGGACGGGTGGGCGGCTACACCTTC
CASSRGRVGGYTF
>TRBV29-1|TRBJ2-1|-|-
TGCAGCGTTAGAGAGGGCGCCTACAATGAGCAGTTCTTC
CSVREGAYNEQFF
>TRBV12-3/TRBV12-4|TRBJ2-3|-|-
TGTGCCAGCAGTTTTCCCCCCACAGATACGCAGTATTTT
CASSFPPTDTQYF